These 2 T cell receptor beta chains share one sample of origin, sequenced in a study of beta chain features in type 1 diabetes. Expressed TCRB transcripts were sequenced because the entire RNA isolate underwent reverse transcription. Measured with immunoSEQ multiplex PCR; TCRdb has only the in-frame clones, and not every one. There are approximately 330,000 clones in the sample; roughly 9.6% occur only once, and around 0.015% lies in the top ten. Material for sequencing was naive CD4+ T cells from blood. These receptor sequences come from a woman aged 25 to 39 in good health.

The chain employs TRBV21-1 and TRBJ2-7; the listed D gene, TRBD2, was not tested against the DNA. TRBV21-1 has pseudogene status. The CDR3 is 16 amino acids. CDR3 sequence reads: CASSKAHLVRSYEQYF. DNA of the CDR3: TGTGCCAGCAGCAAAGCGCACTTGGTTCGCTCCTACGAGCAGTACTTC.

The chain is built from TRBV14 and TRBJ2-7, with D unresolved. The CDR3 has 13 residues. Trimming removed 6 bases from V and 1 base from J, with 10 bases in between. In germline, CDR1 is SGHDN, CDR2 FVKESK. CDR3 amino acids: CASRGQVSYEQYF. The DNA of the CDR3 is TGTGCCAGCAGGGGTCAGGTATCCTACGAGCAGTACTTC.